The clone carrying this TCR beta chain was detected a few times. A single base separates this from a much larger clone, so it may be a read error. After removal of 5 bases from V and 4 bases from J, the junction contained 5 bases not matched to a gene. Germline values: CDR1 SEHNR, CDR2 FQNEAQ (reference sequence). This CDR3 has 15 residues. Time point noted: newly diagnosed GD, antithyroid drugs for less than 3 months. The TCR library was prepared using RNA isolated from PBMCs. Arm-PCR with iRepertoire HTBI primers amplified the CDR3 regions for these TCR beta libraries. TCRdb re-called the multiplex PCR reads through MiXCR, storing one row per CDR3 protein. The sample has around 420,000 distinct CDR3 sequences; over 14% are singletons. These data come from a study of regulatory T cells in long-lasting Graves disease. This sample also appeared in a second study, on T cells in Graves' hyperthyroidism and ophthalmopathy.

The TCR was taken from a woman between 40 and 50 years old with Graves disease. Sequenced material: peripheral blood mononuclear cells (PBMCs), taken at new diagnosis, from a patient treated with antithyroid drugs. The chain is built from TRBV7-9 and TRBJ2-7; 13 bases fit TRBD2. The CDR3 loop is CASSRGLAGVYEQYF. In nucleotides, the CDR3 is TGTGCCAGCAGCCGAGGACTAGCGGGAGTGTACGAGCAGTACTTC.